This T cell receptor (beta chain) was identified in a study of T cell responses to AZD1222 COVID-19 vaccine. Study conclusions and caveats: Donors were chiefly white British, with a greater number of females, and clonal diversity was perhaps underestimated. Close to half of all spike-specific TCRs reportedly target regions of the variants that are unmutated.

This CDR3 contains 15 residues. The V gene's germline CDR1 is SGHAT and CDR2 FQNNGV. V lost 4 bases, J lost 7 bases, and 8 bases stayed unmatched. Worth noting for this clone: Its antigen is currently unknown.

TCRdb's table, derived via immunoSEQ multiplex PCR, lists solely in-frame clones and lacks some. The data contain about 120,000 clones, around 92% of them singletons. The TCR comes from an adult in good health. The specimen comprised peripheral blood, sampled on day 0 of AZD1222 vaccination. The genes are TRBV11-2 and TRBJ2-7, with 12 nucleotides matching TRBD2. CDR3 residues: CASSSPSGRAAEQYF. The DNA for the CDR3 is TGTGCCAGCAGCTCACCTAGCGGGAGGGCGGCGGAGCAGTACTTC.